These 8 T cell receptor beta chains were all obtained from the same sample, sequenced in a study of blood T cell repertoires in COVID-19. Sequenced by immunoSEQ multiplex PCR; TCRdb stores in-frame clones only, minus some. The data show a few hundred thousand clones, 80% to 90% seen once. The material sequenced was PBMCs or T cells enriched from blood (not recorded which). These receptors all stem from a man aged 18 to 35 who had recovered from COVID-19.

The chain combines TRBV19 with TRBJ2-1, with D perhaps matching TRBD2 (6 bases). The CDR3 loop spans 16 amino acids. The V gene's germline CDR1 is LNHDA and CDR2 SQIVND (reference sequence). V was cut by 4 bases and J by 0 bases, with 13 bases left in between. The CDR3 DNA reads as TGTGCCAGTAGTAGATTAGCGGTTAGCTCCTACAATGAGCAGTTCTTC. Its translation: CASSRLAVSSYNEQFF.

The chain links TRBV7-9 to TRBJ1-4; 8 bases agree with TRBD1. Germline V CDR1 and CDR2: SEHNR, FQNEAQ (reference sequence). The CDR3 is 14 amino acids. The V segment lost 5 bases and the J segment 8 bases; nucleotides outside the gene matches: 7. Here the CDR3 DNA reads TGTGCCAGCAGCCTTCGGACAGGGTTAGAAAAACTGTTTTTT. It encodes CASSLRTGLEKLFF.

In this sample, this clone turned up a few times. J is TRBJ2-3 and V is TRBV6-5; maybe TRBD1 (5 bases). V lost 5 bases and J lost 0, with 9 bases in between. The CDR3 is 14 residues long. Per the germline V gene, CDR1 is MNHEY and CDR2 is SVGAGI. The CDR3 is CASSTQDSTDTQYF. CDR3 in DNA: TGTGCCAGCAGTACACAGGATAGCACAGATACGCAGTATTTT.

CDR3 in amino acids: CAWKGQKGAKNIQYF. The CDR3 bases are TGTGCCTGGAAAGGACAGAAAGGGGCCAAAAACATTCAGTACTTC. This chain uses TRBV30 with TRBJ2-4, with a possible D match to TRBD1 (6 bases). V was trimmed by 4 bases and J by 1 base, leaving 14 bases between them. The CDR3 covers 15 residues. The germline V gene has CDR1 GTSNPN and CDR2 SVGIG (reference sequence).

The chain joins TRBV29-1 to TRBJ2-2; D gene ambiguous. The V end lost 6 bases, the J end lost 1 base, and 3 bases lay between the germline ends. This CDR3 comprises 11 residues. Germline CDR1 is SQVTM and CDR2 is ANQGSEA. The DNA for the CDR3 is TGCAGCGTCCAGAACACCGGGGAGCTGTTTTTT. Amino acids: CSVQNTGELFF.

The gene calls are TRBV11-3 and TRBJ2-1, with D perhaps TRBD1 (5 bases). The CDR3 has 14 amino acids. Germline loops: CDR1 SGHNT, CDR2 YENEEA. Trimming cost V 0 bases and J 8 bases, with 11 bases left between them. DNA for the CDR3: TGTGCCAGCAGCTTAGACCTACAGGCGGATGAGCAGTTCTTC. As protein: CASSLDLQADEQFF.

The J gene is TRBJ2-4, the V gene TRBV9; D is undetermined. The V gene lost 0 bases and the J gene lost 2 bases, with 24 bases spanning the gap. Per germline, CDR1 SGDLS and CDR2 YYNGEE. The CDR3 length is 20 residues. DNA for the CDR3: TGTGCCAGCAGCGTAGTAGTCCCGGGTTCTTCCTGGGTGACCAAAAACATTCAGTACTTC. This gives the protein CASSVVVPGSSWVTKNIQYF.

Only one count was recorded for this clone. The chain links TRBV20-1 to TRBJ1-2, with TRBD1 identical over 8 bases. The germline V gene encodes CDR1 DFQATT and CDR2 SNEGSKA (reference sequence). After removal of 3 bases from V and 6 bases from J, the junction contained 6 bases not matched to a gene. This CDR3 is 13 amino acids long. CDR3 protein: CSASSGGLDGYTF. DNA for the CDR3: TGCAGTGCTAGTTCAGGGGGCTTAGATGGCTACACCTTC.